These T cell receptor beta chains were read from a single sample in a study of control samples from healthy donors and cancer patients. Measured with immunoSEQ multiplex PCR; TCRdb has only the in-frame clones, and not every one. The profile shows roughly 130,000 clones, around 93% of them singletons. The sample was blood. Receptors originate from a man younger than 30 in good health. CDR3s leave out the opening cysteine and the closing phenylalanine or tryptophan. The order of the fields is V gene, CDR3 protein.

V: TRBV7-9; CDR3: ASSPWTEETQY
V: TRBV6-6; CDR3: ASSYPGGRTNEKLF
V: TRBV3-1/TRBV3-2; CDR3: ASSQGGLAGYNEQF
V: TRBV2; CDR3: ASSEEQGAVTEAF
V: TRBV23-1; CDR3: ASSRVEIYEQY
V: TRBV7-3; CDR3: ASSLELAGADTQY
V: TRBV19; CDR3: ASSIDPDRSTEAF
V: TRBV9; CDR3: ASSANRGRETQY
V: TRBV5-1; CDR3: ASSLEKWTGRAGELF
V: TRBV5-1; CDR3: ASSLDVQGVAF
V: TRBV29-1; CDR3: SVGAAGNTEAF
V: TRBV3-1/TRBV3-2; CDR3: ASSQAAGANYGYT
V: TRBV7-9; CDR3: ASSDGPTSYEQY
V: TRBV2; CDR3: ASSDGPGVLGNQPQH
V: TRBV6-5; CDR3: ASKVGAGYEQY
V: TRBV10-3; CDR3: AISKGQEADTQY
V: TRBV7-7; CDR3: ASSLELAGEHRGAV
V: TRBV9; CDR3: ASSPRSGGAGDTQY
V: TRBV12-5; CDR3: ASGLLDRAS
V: TRBV29-1; CDR3: SVEPLSTRGYT
V: TRBV7-2; CDR3: ASTSEGTGTEAF
V: TRBV6-4; CDR3: ASSEYRYGYT
V: TRBV5-4; CDR3: ASSPIGGRGANVLT
V: TRBV6-5; CDR3: ASGNRGFGNQPQH
V: TRBV2; CDR3: ASGPGTVYEKLF
V: TRBV5-1; CDR3: ASSLDNYGYT
V: TRBV6-6; CDR3: ASSTGTSEAF
V: TRBV27; CDR3: ASSLVGSSTGELF
V: TRBV19; CDR3: ASMGRVSEQY
V: TRBV7-9; CDR3: ASSPRAGQKDTEAF
V: TRBV5-4; CDR3: ASSFPGGDTEAF
V: TRBV9; CDR3: ASSEGQGQPQH
V: TRBV15; CDR3: ATSRDPRGSGGYT
V: TRBV30; CDR3: AWSVRWGSTDTQY
V: TRBV25-1; CDR3: ASSVAGALGNTIY
V: TRBV30; CDR3: AWNSGNTIY